What follows describes a single TCR beta chain. The antigen is undetermined. These data belong to a study of cytomegalovirus exposure and HLA in healthy donors. The study's findings and limits: Most observed TCR sequences were rare, whereas some public TCRs were detected in many donors. Cytomegalovirus association was assigned to some 160 TCR beta chains.

TCRdb keeps only in-frame clones here, not all; method: immunoSEQ multiplex PCR. The profile shows about 240,000 clones, approximately 87% of them singletons. The ends lost 5 bases at V and 8 bases at J; junction bases unmatched: 14. The CDR3 runs 15 residues. Germline loops: CDR1 MNHNY, CDR2 SVGAGI (reference sequence). The clonotype comes from a man younger than 35 in good health and CMV-seronegative. This chain uses TRBV6-6 with TRBJ1-2, with 7 bases fitting TRBD1. The sequencing sample was made of PBMCs. The CDR3 reads CASSTRQGLVDGYTF. The CDR3 region has the DNA TGTGCCAGCAGTACGCGACAGGGATTGGTGGACGGCTACACCTTC.